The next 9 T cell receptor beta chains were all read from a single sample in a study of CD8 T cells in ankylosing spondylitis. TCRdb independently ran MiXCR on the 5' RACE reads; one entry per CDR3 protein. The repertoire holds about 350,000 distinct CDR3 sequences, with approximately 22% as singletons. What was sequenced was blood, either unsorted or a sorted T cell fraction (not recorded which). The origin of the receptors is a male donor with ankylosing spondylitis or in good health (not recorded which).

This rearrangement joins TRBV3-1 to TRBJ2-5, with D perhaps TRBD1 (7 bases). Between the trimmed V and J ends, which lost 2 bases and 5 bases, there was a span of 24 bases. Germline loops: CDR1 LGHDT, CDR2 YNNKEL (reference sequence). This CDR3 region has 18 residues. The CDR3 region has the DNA TGTGCCAGCAGCCAACGGGGGAGTTTCAGGGGGACGAGGGAGACCCAGTACTTC. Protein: CASSQRGSFRGTRETQYF.

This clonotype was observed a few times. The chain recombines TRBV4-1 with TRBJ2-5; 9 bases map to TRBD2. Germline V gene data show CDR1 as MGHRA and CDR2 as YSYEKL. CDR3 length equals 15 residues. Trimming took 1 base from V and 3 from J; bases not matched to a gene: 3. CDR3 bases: TGCGCCAGCAGCCAAGTGCAGCGGGGGGAAGAGACCCAGTACTTC. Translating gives CASSQVQRGEETQYF.

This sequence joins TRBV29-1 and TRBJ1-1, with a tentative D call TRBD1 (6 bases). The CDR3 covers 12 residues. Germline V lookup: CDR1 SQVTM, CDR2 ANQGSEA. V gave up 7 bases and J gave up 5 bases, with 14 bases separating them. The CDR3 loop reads CSAQTGWTEAFF. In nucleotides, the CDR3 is TGCAGCGCCCAGACAGGATGGACTGAAGCTTTCTTT.

The CDR3 loop is CASSPPFHNEQFF. The CDR3 DNA is TGTGCCAGCAGTCCCCCCTTCCACAATGAGCAGTTCTTC. V gene TRBV27 combines with J gene TRBJ2-1, with D unresolved. This CDR3 contains 13 residues. V was clipped by 5 bases and J by 5 bases, with 10 bases between them. Germline V CDR1 and CDR2: MNHEY, SMNVEV (reference sequence).

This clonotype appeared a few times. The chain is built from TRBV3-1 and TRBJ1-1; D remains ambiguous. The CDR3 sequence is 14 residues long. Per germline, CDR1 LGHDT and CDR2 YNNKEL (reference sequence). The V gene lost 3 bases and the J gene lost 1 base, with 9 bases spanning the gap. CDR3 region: CASSHRPTNTEAFF. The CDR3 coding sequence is TGTGCCAGCAGCCACAGACCGACGAACACTGAAGCTTTCTTT.

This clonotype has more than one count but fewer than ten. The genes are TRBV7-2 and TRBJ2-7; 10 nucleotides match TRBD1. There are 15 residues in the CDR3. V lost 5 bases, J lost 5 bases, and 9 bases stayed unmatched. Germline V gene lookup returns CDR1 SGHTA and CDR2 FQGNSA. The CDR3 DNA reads TGTGCCAGCAGCGGCCAGACAGGGGGCTTCGACGAGCAGTACTTC. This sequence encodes CASSGQTGGFDEQYF.

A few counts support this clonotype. The CDR3 region is CASSLGMGAGKFF. CDR3 sequence (DNA): TGTGCCAGCAGTCTCGGAATGGGGGCTGGGAAGTTCTTC. The gene calls are TRBV12-3 or TRBV12-4 and TRBJ2-1; a weak D match, TRBD1 (6 bases). Between the trimmed V and J ends, which lost 5 bases and 14 bases, there was a span of 19 bases. CDR3 length: 13 residues.

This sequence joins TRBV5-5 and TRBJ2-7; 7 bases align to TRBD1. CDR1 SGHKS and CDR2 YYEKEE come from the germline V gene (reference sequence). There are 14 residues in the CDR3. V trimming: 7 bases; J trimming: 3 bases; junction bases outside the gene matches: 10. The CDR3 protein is CASQAGGINYEQYF. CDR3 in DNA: TGTGCCAGCCAAGCAGGGGGTATAAACTACGAGCAGTACTTC. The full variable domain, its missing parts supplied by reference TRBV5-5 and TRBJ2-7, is DAGVTQSPTHLIKTRGQQVTLRCSPISGHKSVSWYQQVLGQGPQFIFQYYEKEERGRGNFPDRFSARQFPNYSSELNVNALLLGDSALYLCASQAGGINYEQYFGPGTRLTVT.

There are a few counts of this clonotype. CDR3 bases: TGCAGCGTTGAAGATTTCAAAAGGACCACTGAAGCTTTCTTT. As protein: CSVEDFKRTTEAFF. The chain recombines TRBV29-1 with TRBJ1-1; D call uncertain. The V end was cut by 0 bases, the J end by 4 bases, with 12 bases between. Looked up from germline, CDR1 is SQVTM and CDR2 is ANQGSEA. The CDR3 has 14 residues.